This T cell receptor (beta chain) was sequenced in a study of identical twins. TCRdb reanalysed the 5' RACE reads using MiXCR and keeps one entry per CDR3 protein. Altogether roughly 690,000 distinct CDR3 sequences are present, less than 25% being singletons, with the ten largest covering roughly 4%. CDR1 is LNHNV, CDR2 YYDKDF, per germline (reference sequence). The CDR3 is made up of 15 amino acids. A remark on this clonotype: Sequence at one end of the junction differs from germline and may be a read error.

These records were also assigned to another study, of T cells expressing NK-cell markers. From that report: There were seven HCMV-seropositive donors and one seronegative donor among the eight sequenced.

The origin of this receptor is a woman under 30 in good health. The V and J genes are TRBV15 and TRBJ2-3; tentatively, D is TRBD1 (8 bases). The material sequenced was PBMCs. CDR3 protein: CATSEVRGGTGTQYF. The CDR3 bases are TGTGCCACCAGTGAAGTTAGGGGGGGGACAGGTACGCAGTATTTT.